What follows is one T cell receptor (beta chain) and its context. The sample belongs to a study of blood T cell repertoires in COVID-19. Across the whole study: Acute-phase and convalescent COVID-19 samples originated in the United States, Italy and Spain. PBMCs, B-cell-depleted T cells, or T cells provided the cDNA or gDNA that made up the material.

Per the authors' pipeline: The authors estimated nucleated cell counts from reference gene primer amplification. Profiled with immunoSEQ multiplex PCR; TCRdb holds only in-frame clones, not every one. V and J calls and clone size are as listed in that table; D and trimming were resolved from the DNA. Of roughly 200,000 clones listed, approximately 83% were seen once; the top ten hold about 10%. This CDR3 region has 14 residues. Trimming cost V 10 bases and J 0 bases, with 15 bases left between them. The germline gives CDR1 MNHEY, CDR2 SVGAGI. V and J are TRBV6-5 and TRBJ1-1; unclear D gene. Sequenced sample: peripheral blood. The sequence came from a human donor with active or convalescent COVID-19. The donor label of this sample is uncertain. DNA for the CDR3: TGTGCCATCAAAACTGGGCAGATGAACACTGAAGCTTTCTTT. As protein: CAIKTGQMNTEAFF.